The next 14 T cell receptor beta chains were all read from a single sample in a study of T cells after yellow fever vaccination. TCRdb reprocessed the 5' RACE reads via MiXCR and lists one record per CDR3 protein. The sample lists under 500,000 distinct CDR3 sequences, around a sixth occurring once. Sequenced material: PBMCs, taken before the yellow fever booster vaccination. Receptors originate from a man in his late teens or twenties who received the YFV17D yellow fever vaccine.

This clonotype appeared a few times. The gene calls are TRBV7-8 and TRBJ2-3; TRBD1 aligns across 8 bases. The CDR3 has 15 residues. The ends lost 0 bases at V and 5 bases at J; junction bases unmatched: 4. Germline V gene data show CDR1 as SGHVS and CDR2 as FQNEAQ. The CDR3 sequence is CASSLAGQVIDTQYF. The DNA of the CDR3 is TGTGCCAGCAGCTTAGCGGGACAGGTCATAGATACGCAGTATTTT.

This clonotype was seen many times. DNA for the CDR3: TGCGCCAGCAGCTTGGGCTCAGGGTCCACAGATACGCAGTATTTT. Translated, it gives CASSLGSGSTDTQYF. The gene calls are TRBV5-1 and TRBJ2-3; the D gene is possibly TRBD1 (5 bases). The CDR3 covers 15 residues. The ends were cut back, 0 bases at V and 2 bases at J, with 10 bases in the middle. CDR1 and CDR2 (germline): SGHRS, YFSETQ.

The chain combines TRBV11-2 with TRBJ1-6, with 9 bases matching TRBD1. CDR3 length: 15 residues. The V segment lost 4 bases and the J segment 10 bases; nucleotides outside the gene matches: 8. Per the germline V gene, CDR1 is SGHAT and CDR2 is FQNNGV. The CDR3 reads CASSSFTGGGSPLHF. The CDR3 DNA reads as TGTGCCAGCAGCTCCTTCACAGGGGGCGGGTCACCCCTCCACTTT.

In this sample, this clonotype turned up a few times. CDR3 nucleotide sequence: TGTGCCAGCAGCTTAGGTCTAGCGGCCACCGGGGAGCTGTTTTTT. Translated: CASSLGLAATGELFF. The chain employs TRBV11-2 and TRBJ2-2; 7 bases fit TRBD2. The CDR3 runs 15 residues. Germline CDR1 reads SGHAT; CDR2 reads FQNNGV. V dropped 1 base and J dropped 4; count of bases not matched to a gene: 3. Variable domain in full (rest from reference TRBV11-2 and TRBJ2-2): EAGVAQSPRYKIIEKRQSVAFWCNPISGHATLYWYQQILGQGPKLLIQFQNNGVVDDSQLPKDRFSAERLKGVDSTLKIQPAKLEDSAVYLCASSLGLAATGELFFGEGSRLTVL.

This clonotype was recorded at least ten times. This CDR3 is CATSDSTGWDQPQHF. DNA of the CDR3: TGTGCCACCAGTGATTCTACAGGGTGGGATCAGCCCCAGCATTTT. J is TRBJ1-5 and V is TRBV24-1; D perhaps matches TRBD1 (6 bases). The length of the CDR3 is 15 residues. V dropped 2 bases and J dropped 5 bases, with 12 bases sitting between them. Germline CDR1 and CDR2: KGHDR and SFDVKD.

J is TRBJ2-4 and V is TRBV2, with no clear D. CDR3 length: 14 amino acids. V lost 5 bases to trimming and J lost 4 bases, with 12 bases between them. Germline lookup yields CDR1 SNHLY and CDR2 FYNNEI. In DNA, the CDR3 is TGTGCCAGCAGTCCCAGAGACACGAAAAACATTCAGTACTTC. Translated, it gives CASSPRDTKNIQYF.

The chain couples TRBV5-1 to TRBJ1-4; 7 bases fit TRBD1. The V and J ends lost 4 bases and 3 bases, in that order; junction bases with no gene match: 9. Germline loops: CDR1 SGHRS, CDR2 YFSETQ. The CDR3 covers 16 residues. CDR3 in amino acids: CASSRSPGQPNEKLFF. The CDR3 coding sequence is TGCGCCAGCAGCCGTTCCCCGGGACAGCCTAATGAAAAACTGTTTTTT. Full variable domain (remainder filled in from reference TRBV5-1 and TRBJ1-4): KAGVTQTPRYLIKTRGQQVTLSCSPISGHRSVSWYQQTPGQGLQFLFEYFSETQRNKGNFPGRFSGRQFSNSRSEMNVSTLELGDSALYLCASSRSPGQPNEKLFFGSGTQLSVL.

The chain employs TRBV4-3 and TRBJ2-3, with TRBD2 identical over 11 bases. This CDR3 has 18 amino acids. With 1 base clipped from V and 2 bases from J, the junction kept 8 bases outside the gene matches. From germline, CDR1 is LGHNA and CDR2 YSLEER. This CDR3 reads CASSQAPLAGGLTDTQYF. CDR3 DNA sequence: TGCGCCAGCAGCCAAGCCCCCCTAGCGGGGGGCCTCACAGATACGCAGTATTTT.

V gene TRBV7-7 combines with J gene TRBJ2-7; D is unclear. The germline V gene has CDR1 SSHAT and CDR2 FNYEAQ (reference sequence). This CDR3 comprises 13 residues. The DNA of the CDR3 is TGTGCTAGCAACCTGGGGTCGGGCTACGAGCAGTACGTC. Translation gives CASNLGSGYEQYV.

The chain couples TRBV29-1 to TRBJ1-1; TRBD1 might be the D (6 bases). CDR3 length equals 13 residues. Deletions cut 6 bases from V and 0 bases from J, with 11 bases between. CDR1 SQVTM and CDR2 ANQGSEA come from the germline V gene. The CDR3 nucleotides read TGCAGCGTCCAAGGACAGTTGAACACTGAAGCTTTCTTT. The encoded protein is CSVQGQLNTEAFF.

This clonotype was seen more than once but under ten times. This chain joins TRBV4-1 and TRBJ1-2; 9 bases align to TRBD1. Germline loops: CDR1 MGHRA, CDR2 YSYEKL. Losses at the gene ends were 2 bases for V and 3 bases for J; bases not matched to a gene: 4. The CDR3 runs to 15 residues. CDR3 bases: TGCGCCAGCAGCCAACCGGGACAGGGTGACTATGGCTACACCTTC. Residues: CASSQPGQGDYGYTF.

The chain links TRBV9 to TRBJ2-5; TRBD1 agrees at 9 bases. Germline V gene sequence: CDR1 SGDLS, CDR2 YYNGEE. V shed 1 base and J 5 bases; nucleotides not matched to a gene: 6. CDR3 length: 15 residues. Written as DNA, the CDR3 is TGTGCCAGCAGCGTACGGACAGGGGAAGCGGAGACCCAGTACTTC. Translated: CASSVRTGEAETQYF.

This clonotype was seen at least ten times. This sequence joins TRBV7-6 and TRBJ2-2; D is ambiguous. Germline V gives CDR1 SGHVS, CDR2 FNYEAQ. V was shortened by 0 bases and J by 0 bases, with 11 bases between the two germline ends. The CDR3 spans 17 residues. DNA of the CDR3: TGTGCCAGCAGCTTAGCGGTCCCGGCCGCGAACACCGGGGAGCTGTTTTTT. The encoded protein is CASSLAVPAANTGELFF. The variable domain in full, completed from reference TRBV7-6 and TRBJ2-2, reads GAGVSQSPRYKVTKRGQDVALRCDPISGHVSLYWYRQALGQGPEFLTYFNYEAQQDKSGLPNDRFSAERPEGSISTLTIQRTEQRDSAMYRCASSLAVPAANTGELFFGEGSRLTVL.

There are many counts of this clonotype. The V gene is TRBV7-2, the J gene TRBJ1-4; 10 bases are a match to TRBD1. The germline V gene encodes CDR1 SGHTA and CDR2 FQGNSA. CDR3 length: 15 residues. V lost 3 bases, J lost 4 bases, and 2 bases stayed unmatched. The CDR3 nucleotides read TGTGCCAGCAGCTTGCGGGACAGGGGTAATGAAAAACTGTTTTTT. Translated, it gives CASSLRDRGNEKLFF.